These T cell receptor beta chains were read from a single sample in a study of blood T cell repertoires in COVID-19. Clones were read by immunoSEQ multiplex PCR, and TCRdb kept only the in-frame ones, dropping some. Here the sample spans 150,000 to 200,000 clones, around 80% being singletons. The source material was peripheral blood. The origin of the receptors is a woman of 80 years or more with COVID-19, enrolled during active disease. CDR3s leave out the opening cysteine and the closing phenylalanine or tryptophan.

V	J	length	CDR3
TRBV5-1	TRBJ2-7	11	ASSRGLGYEQY
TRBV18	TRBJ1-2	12	ASARTAPNYGYT
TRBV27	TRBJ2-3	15	ASSLSVRGGAPDTQY
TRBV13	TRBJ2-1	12	ASSLRDRYNEQF
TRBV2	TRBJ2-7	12	ASSEAWRSYEQY
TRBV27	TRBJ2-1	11	ASGPWGGDEQF
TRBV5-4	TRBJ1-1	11	ASSVTQNTEAF
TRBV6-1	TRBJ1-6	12	ASSEVGQNSPLH
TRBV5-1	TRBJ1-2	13	ASSLFRGQDYGYT
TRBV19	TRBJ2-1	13	ASRVSGGAYNEQF
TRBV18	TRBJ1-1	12	ASSPLAANTEAF
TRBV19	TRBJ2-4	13	ASRVTGLAKNIQY
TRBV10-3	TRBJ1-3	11	AIGRGSGNTIY
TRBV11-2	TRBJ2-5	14	ASSLDWGPPQETQY
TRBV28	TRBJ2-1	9	ASNLRGEQF
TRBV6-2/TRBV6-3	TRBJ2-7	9	ASSSLYEQY
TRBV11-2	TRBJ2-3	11	ASSLVGADTQY
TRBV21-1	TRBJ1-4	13	ASSKIGGPGEKLF
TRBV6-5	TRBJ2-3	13	ASSYSNINRGTQY
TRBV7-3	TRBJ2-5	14	ASSITGQGWGETQY
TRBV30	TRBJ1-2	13	AWSFGTEAFYGYT
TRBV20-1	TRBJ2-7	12	SASASGMSYEQY
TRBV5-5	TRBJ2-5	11	ASSVLPGETQY